This TCR beta chain is from a study of cytomegalovirus exposure and HLA in healthy donors. Some clones are missing from TCRdb's copy, which holds only in-frame ones; the method was immunoSEQ multiplex PCR. Among approximately 160,000 clones listed, about 90% were seen once. V shed 2 bases, J shed 5 bases, and the junction held 4 bases outside the gene matches. Germline CDR1 reads MDHEN; CDR2 reads SYDVKM. The CDR3 is 15 amino acids. To note about this clone: Its antigen remains unknown.

Study results and limitations: Some TCR beta chains (about 180 of them) were listed as cytomegalovirus-associated.

The sample consisted of PBMCs. The chain employs TRBV28 and TRBJ2-5; 11 positions match TRBD1. The receptor was isolated from a man younger than 35 in good health and CMV-seropositive. The CDR3 spells CASSLAGTGGETQYF. CDR3 bases: TGTGCCAGCAGTTTAGCAGGGACAGGGGGGGAGACCCAGTACTTC.